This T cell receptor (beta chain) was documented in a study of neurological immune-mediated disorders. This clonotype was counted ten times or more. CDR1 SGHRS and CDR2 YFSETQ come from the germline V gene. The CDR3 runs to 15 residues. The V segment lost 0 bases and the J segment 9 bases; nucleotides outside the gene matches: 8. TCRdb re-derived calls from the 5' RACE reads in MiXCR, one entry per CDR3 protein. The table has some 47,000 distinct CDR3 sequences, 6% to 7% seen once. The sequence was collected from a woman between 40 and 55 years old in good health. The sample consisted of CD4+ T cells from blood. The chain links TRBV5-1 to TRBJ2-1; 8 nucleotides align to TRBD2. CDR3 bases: TGCGCCAGCAGCTTGGTCATTAGCGGGATAAGTGAGCAGTTCTTC. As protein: CASSLVISGISEQFF. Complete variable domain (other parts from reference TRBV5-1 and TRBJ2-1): KAGVTQTPRYLIKTRGQQVTLSCSPISGHRSVSWYQQTPGQGLQFLFEYFSETQRNKGNFPGRFSGRQFSNSRSEMNVSTLELGDSALYLCASSLVISGISEQFFGPGTRLTVL.